The sample holds a few counts of the clone carrying this T cell receptor (beta chain). Its antigen is not known. Other DNA sequences in the same sample also yield this CDR3. This entry is derived from a study of OX40 agonist ivuxolimab in advanced cancers. The wider study: Around 40% of patients had received prior checkpoint inhibitor therapy.

Profiled with immunoSEQ multiplex PCR; TCRdb holds only in-frame clones, not every one. The sample carries about 90,000 clones, approximately 85% recorded once. General observations from the study: Clonal expansion in partial responders at 0.1-3.0 mg/kg ranked among the lowest.

In germline, CDR1 is SGHTA, CDR2 FQGNSA. This CDR3 region has 15 residues. Trimming took 3 bases from V and 1 from J; bases not matched to a gene: 5. The chain combines TRBV7-2 with TRBJ1-1, with 7 nucleotides matching TRBD1. This clonotype originated in an adult with an advanced solid tumor such as melanoma, head and neck, liver or kidney cancer. Specimen: CD4+ or CD8+ T cells sorted from blood, collected in a trial of the OX40 agonist ivuxolimab. This chain's CDR3 is CASSFSGTANTEAFF. CDR3 DNA sequence: TGTGCCAGCAGCTTTAGCGGGACAGCGAACACTGAAGCTTTCTTT.